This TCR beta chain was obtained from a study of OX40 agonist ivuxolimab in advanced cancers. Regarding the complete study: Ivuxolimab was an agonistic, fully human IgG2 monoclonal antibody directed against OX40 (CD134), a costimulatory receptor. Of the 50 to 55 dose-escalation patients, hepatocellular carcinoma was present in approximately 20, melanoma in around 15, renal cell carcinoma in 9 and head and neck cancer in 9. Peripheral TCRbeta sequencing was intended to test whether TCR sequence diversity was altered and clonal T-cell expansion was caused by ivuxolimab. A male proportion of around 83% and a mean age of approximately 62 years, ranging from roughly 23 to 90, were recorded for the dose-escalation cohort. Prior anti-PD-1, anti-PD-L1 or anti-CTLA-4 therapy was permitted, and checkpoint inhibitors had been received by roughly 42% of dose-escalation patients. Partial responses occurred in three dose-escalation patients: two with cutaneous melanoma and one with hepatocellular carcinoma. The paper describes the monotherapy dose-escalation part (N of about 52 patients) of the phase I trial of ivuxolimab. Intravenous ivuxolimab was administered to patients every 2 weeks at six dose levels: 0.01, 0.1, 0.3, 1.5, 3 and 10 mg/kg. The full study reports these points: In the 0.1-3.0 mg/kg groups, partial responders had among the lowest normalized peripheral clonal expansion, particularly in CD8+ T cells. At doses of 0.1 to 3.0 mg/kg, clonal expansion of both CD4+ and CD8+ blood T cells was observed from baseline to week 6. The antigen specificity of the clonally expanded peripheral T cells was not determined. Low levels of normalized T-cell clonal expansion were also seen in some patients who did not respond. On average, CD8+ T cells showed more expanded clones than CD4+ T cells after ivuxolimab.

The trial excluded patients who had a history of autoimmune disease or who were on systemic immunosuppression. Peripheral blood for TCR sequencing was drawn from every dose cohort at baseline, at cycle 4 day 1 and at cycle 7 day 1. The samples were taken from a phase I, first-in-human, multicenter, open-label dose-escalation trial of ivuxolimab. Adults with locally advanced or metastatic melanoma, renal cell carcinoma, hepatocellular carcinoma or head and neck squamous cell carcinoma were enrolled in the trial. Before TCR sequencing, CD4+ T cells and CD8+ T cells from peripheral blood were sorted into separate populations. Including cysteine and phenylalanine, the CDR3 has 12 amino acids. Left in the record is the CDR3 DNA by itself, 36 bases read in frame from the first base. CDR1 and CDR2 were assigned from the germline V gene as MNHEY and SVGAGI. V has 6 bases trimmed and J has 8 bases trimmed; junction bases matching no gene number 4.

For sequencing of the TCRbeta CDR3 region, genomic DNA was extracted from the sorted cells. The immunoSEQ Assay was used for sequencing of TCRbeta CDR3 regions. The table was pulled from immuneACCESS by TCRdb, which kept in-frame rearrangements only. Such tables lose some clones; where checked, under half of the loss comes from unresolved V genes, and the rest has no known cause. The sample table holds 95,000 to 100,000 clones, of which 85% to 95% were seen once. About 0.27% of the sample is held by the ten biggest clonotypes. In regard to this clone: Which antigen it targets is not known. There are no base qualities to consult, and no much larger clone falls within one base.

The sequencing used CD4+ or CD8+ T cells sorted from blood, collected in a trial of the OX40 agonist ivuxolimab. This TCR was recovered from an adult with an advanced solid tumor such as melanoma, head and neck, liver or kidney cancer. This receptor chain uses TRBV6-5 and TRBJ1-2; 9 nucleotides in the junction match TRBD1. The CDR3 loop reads CASSWTGEGYTF. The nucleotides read TGTGCCAGCAGCTGGACAGGGGAGGGCTACACCTTC.